The rows below give T cell receptor beta chains drawn from one sample of a study of T cells after yellow fever vaccination. TCRdb analysed the 5' RACE reads with MiXCR anew, one entry per CDR3 protein. Here the sample spans roughly 45,000 distinct CDR3 sequences, about 7% being singletons. Sequenced material: CD8+ T cells not binding an NS4B(214-222) dextramer, sorted from PBMCs, taken 45 days after the yellow fever booster vaccination. The receptors stem from a man aged 25-45 years who received the YFV17D yellow fever vaccine. The CDR3 runs from the conserved cysteine through the conserved F or W. D genes are given only for firm matches. Size is stated for part of the rows, as once, few or many counts, or as a class when the clone is expanded.

J gene	D gene	clone size	V gene	CDR3 protein	CDR3 DNA
TRBJ2-2	TRBD1	many	TRBV6-1	CASSRTGGAFAGELFF	TGTGCCAGCAGTCGAACAGGGGGAGCCTTTGCCGGGGAGCTGTTTTTT
TRBJ2-6	.	few	TRBV14	CASSQADLAGANVLTF	TGTGCCAGCAGCCAAGCCGACCTGGCTGGGGCCAACGTCCTGACTTTC
TRBJ2-7	TRBD1	few	TRBV7-6	CASSLDLTGETYEQYF	TGTGCCAGCAGCTTAGACTTGACAGGGGAAACCTACGAGCAGTACTTC
TRBJ2-7	.	many	TRBV5-5	CASSPGQSIYEQYF	TGTGCCAGCAGCCCCGGACAGTCGATCTACGAGCAGTACTTC
TRBJ2-1	.	many	TRBV4-3	CASSQDRDMFYNEQFF	TGCGCCAGCAGCCAAGATCGGGACATGTTTTACAATGAGCAGTTCTTC
TRBJ2-2	.	few	TRBV3-1	CASSQAGGAGELFF	TGTGCCAGCAGCCAAGCAGGGGGGGCCGGGGAGCTGTTTTTT
TRBJ2-1	.	many	TRBV28	CASTPQWNEQFF	TGTGCCAGCACCCCACAGTGGAATGAGCAGTTCTTC
TRBJ2-7	.	many	TRBV27	CASSQQRSYEQYF	TGTGCCAGCAGTCAACAACGCTCCTACGAGCAGTACTTC
TRBJ1-1	.	many	TRBV15	CATSRGWGSPEAFF	TGTGCCACCAGCAGGGGTTGGGGTTCGCCTGAAGCTTTCTTT
TRBJ2-1	.	few	TRBV3-1	CASSSLRWENNEQFF	TGTGCCAGCAGCTCACTCCGGTGGGAGAACAATGAGCAGTTCTTC
TRBJ2-2	.	many	TRBV27	CASSLGVTGELFF	TGTGCCAGCAGTTTAGGAGTTACCGGGGAGCTGTTTTTT
TRBJ2-1	.	many	TRBV20-1	CSARYNEQFF	TGCAGTGCTAGATACAATGAGCAGTTCTTC
TRBJ2-4	.	.	TRBV28	CASSPYPNQVAKNIQYF	TGTGCCAGCAGCCCATATCCTAATCAGGTGGCCAAAAACATTCAGTACTTC
TRBJ2-5	.	few	TRBV4-2	CASSQENQRETQYF	TGTGCCAGCAGCCAAGAAAATCAAAGGGAGACCCAGTACTTC
TRBJ2-1	.	.	TRBV19	CASSIAGEYNEQFF	TGTGCCAGTAGTATAGCGGGGGAGTACAATGAGCAGTTCTTC
TRBJ2-7	TRBD1	many	TRBV20-1	CSARDPRGYEQYF	TGCAGTGCTAGAGATCCCAGGGGGTACGAGCAGTACTTC
TRBJ2-1	TRBD1	few	TRBV28	CASSPTGTGVNEQFF	TGTGCCAGCAGTCCTACTGGGACAGGGGTAAATGAGCAGTTCTTC
TRBJ2-7	.	.	TRBV6-5	CASSYRGGRSYEQYF	TGTGCCAGCAGTTACAGGGGCGGGCGATCCTACGAGCAGTACTTC